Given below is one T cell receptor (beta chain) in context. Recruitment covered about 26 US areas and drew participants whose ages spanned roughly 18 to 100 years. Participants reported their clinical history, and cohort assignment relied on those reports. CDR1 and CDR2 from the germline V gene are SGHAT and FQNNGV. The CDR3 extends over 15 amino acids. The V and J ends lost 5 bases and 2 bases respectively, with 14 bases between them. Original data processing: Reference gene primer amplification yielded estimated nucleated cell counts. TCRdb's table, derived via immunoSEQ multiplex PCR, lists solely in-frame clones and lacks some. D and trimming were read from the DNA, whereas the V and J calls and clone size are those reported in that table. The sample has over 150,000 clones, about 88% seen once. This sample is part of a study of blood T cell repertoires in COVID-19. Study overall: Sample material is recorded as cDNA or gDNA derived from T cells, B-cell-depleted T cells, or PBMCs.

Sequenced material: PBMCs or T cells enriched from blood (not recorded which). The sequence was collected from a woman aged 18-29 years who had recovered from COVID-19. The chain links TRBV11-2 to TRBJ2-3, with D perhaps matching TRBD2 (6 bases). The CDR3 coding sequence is TGTGCCAGCAGCCCCCGGACTACTTACACAGATACGCAGTATTTT. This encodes CASSPRTTYTDTQYF.